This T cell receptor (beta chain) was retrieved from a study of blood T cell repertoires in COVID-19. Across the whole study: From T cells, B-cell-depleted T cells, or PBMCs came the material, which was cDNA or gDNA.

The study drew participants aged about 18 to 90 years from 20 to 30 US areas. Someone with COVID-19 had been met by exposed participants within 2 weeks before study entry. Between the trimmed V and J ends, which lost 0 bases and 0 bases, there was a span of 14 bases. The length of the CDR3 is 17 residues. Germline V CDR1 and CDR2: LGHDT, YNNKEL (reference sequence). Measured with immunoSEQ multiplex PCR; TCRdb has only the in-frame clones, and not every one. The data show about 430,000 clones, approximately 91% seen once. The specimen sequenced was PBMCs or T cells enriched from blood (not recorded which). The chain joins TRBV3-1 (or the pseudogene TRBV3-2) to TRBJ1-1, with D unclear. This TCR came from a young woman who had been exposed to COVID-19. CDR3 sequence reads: CASSQDGISSMNTEAFF. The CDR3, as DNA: TGTGCCAGCAGCCAAGACGGGATTTCATCCATGAACACTGAAGCTTTCTTT.